These 32 T cell receptor beta chains were all obtained from the same sample, sequenced in a study of T cell changes during pregnancy in multiple sclerosis. The method was immunoSEQ multiplex PCR; TCRdb's version includes in-frame clones alone and lacks a portion of them. Of roughly 59,000 clones listed, approximately 89% are singletons. The starting material was peripheral blood, obtained in the third trimester of pregnancy. Every receptor here comes from a female donor in good health, enrolled as a control in a pregnancy study.

CDR3 bases: TGTGCCAGCAGGGTGACTAGCGGAGACACCGGGGAGCTGTTTTTT. It specifies CASRVTSGDTGELFF. V is TRBV2 and J is TRBJ2-2; TRBD2 matches at 9 bases. The V gene end was trimmed by 6 bases and the J gene end by 3 bases; junction bases not matched to a gene: 5. The CDR3 length is 15 residues. Germline V gene sequence: CDR1 SNHLY, CDR2 FYNNEI.

The chain employs TRBV18 and TRBJ2-2; D remains unclear. The germline gives CDR1 KGHSH, CDR2 LQKENI. The CDR3 covers 14 residues. V was pared by 10 bases and J by 1 base, with 13 bases between. The CDR3 spells CATLATRNTGELFF. The DNA of the CDR3 is TGTGCCACTCTGGCGACTCGGAACACCGGGGAGCTGTTTTTT. Variable domain in full (rest from reference TRBV18 and TRBJ2-2): NAGVMQNPRHLVRRRGQEARLRCSPMKGHSHVYWYRQLPEEGLKFMVYLQKENIIDESGMPKERFSAEFPKEGPSILRIQQVVRGDSAAYFCATLATRNTGELFFGEGSRLTVL.

The gene calls are TRBV7-5 and TRBJ1-5. TRBV7-5 is described as a pseudogene. The CDR3 is 11 amino acids. Here the CDR3 reads CARSSPIGEHF. The CDR3 nucleotides read TGTGCCAGAAGCTCACCTATCGGGGAGCATTTT.

This clone has just one count. At one end the junction does not follow the germline gene, possibly because of a read error. This sequence joins TRBV7-7 and TRBJ2-3; no firm D call. CDR3 length equals 14 residues. The germline V gene has CDR1 SSHAT and CDR2 FNYEAQ (reference sequence). DNA of the CDR3: TGTGCTAGCAGCCCCTTGGGCGTCACAGATACGCAGTATTTT. Translating it yields CASSPLGVTDTQYF. Filled out from reference TRBV7-7 and TRBJ2-3, the complete variable domain reads GAGVSQSPRYKVTKRGQDVTLRCDPISSHATLYWYQQALGQGPEFLTYFNYEAQPDKSGLPSDRFSAERPEGSISTLTIQRTEQRDSAMYRCASSPLGVTDTQYFGPGTRLTVL.

The CDR3 reads CASSRTPSSYEQYF. Here the CDR3 DNA reads TGTGCCAGTAGCCGGACTCCCTCCTCCTACGAGCAGTACTTC. The chain recombines TRBV19 with TRBJ2-7; a weak D match, TRBD2 (5 bases). Between the trimmed V and J ends, which lost 6 bases and 0 bases, there was a span of 12 bases. In germline, CDR1 is LNHDA, CDR2 SQIVND (reference sequence). The CDR3 contains 14 residues. Together with reference TRBV19 and TRBJ2-7, the CDR3 gives the full variable domain: DGGITQSPKYLFRKEGQNVTLSCEQNLNHDAMYWYRQDPGQGLRLIYYSQIVNDFQKGDIAEGYSVSREKKESFPLTVTSAQKNPTAFYLCASSRTPSSYEQYFGPGTRLTVT.

The chain employs TRBV6-5 and TRBJ1-6, with D unclear. The V end was cut by 7 bases, the J end by 5 bases, with 6 bases between. The germline V gene encodes CDR1 MNHEY and CDR2 SVGAGI. There are 12 residues in the CDR3. In DNA, the CDR3 is TGTGCCAGCAAGCAGGATAATTCACCCCTCCACTTT. Translating gives CASKQDNSPLHF.

V usage is TRBV28 and J usage is TRBJ1-5; D is undetermined. V was trimmed by 3 bases and J by 0 bases, leaving 6 bases between them. This CDR3 spans 14 amino acids. Germline CDR1 reads MDHEN; CDR2 reads SYDVKM. CDR3 sequence reads: CASSLGPSNQPQHF. CDR3 sequence (DNA): TGTGCCAGCAGTTTGGGCCCTAGCAATCAGCCCCAGCATTTT.

This rearrangement joins TRBV9 to TRBJ1-1, with 7 bases identical to TRBD1. The CDR3 has 14 residues. Trimming removed 3 bases from V and 2 bases from J; junction bases left unmatched: 4. Germline assignment: CDR1 SGDLS and CDR2 YYNGEE. The CDR3, as DNA: TGTGCCAGCAGCGCCGCAGGGGGAAACACTGAAGCTTTCTTT. This codes for CASSAAGGNTEAFF.

The chain links TRBV30 to TRBJ1-1; TRBD1 matches at 8 bases. The CDR3 totals 14 residues. Germline V gene lookup returns CDR1 GTSNPN and CDR2 SVGIG (reference sequence). Unmatched junction bases numbered 4, after V lost 4 bases and J lost 0 bases. Here the CDR3 reads CAWNLGQVNTEAFF. In DNA form, the CDR3 reads TGTGCCTGGAATTTGGGACAGGTGAACACTGAAGCTTTCTTT.

J is TRBJ2-1 and V is TRBV5-1, with D hard to call. This CDR3 has 16 amino acids. Looked up from germline, CDR1 is SGHRS and CDR2 is YFSETQ. V gave up 0 bases and J gave up 5 bases, with 15 bases separating them. The CDR3 reads CASSLGWAVGNNEQFF. The CDR3 coding sequence is TGCGCCAGCAGCTTGGGGTGGGCTGTAGGCAACAATGAGCAGTTCTTC.

The V gene is TRBV20-1, the J gene TRBJ1-6, with D perhaps matching TRBD1 (5 bases). CDR1 DFQATT and CDR2 SNEGSKA come from the germline V gene (reference sequence). V shed 7 bases and J shed 16 bases, with 17 bases lying between them. This CDR3 is built from 11 residues. This CDR3 reads CSGVWAGYLHF. The CDR3 nucleotides read TGCAGTGGGGTTTGGGCAGGGTATCTCCACTTT.

V gene TRBV6-5 combines with J gene TRBJ1-5, with 7 bases identical to TRBD1. J lost 3 bases, V lost 5 bases, and 4 bases had no gene match. The CDR3 consists of 14 residues. Germline CDR1 is MNHEY and CDR2 is SVGAGI. The CDR3 region has the DNA TGTGCCAGCAGTACGGACAGGATCAATCAGCCCCAGCATTTT. As protein: CASSTDRINQPQHF.

This clone is a singleton in its sample. V usage is TRBV10-3 and J usage is TRBJ2-3, with TRBD2 matching over 7 bases. The V and J ends lost 7 bases and 0 bases, in that order; junction bases with no gene match: 4. The CDR3 runs 14 residues. The germline gives CDR1 ENHRY, CDR2 SYGVKD. CDR3 nucleotide sequence: TGTGCCATCAAGGACGGGGGGAGCACAGATACGCAGTATTTT. Protein sequence: CAIKDGGSTDTQYF.

The V and J genes are TRBV19 and TRBJ1-1, with 11 bases fitting TRBD1. The trim removed 2 bases at V and 1 base at J, leaving 3 bases unmatched. Germline V CDR1 and CDR2: LNHDA, SQIVND (reference sequence). This CDR3 is 16 amino acids long. In DNA form, the CDR3 reads TGTGCCAGTAGTATACGGACAGGGGGCGGGAACACTGAAGCTTTCTTT. As protein: CASSIRTGGGNTEAFF.

The V gene is TRBV5-4, the J gene TRBJ1-2; the D gene is possibly TRBD1 (5 bases). Trimming took 3 bases from V and 4 from J, leaving 19 bases between them. The V gene's germline CDR1 is SGHNT and CDR2 YYREEE (reference sequence). The CDR3 has 16 amino acids. The CDR3 loop reads CASSSVDSEKSYGYTF. In DNA, the CDR3 is TGTGCCAGCAGCTCGGTTGACAGTGAGAAGTCCTATGGCTACACCTTC.

This rearrangement joins TRBV27 to TRBJ2-3; maybe TRBD1 (6 bases). This CDR3 is 16 amino acids long. CDR1 is MNHEY and CDR2 is SMNVEV in the germline V gene (reference sequence). V was pared by 5 bases and J by 0 bases, with 15 bases between. CDR3 nucleotide sequence: TGTGCCAGCAGTAGGGGGTGGAGCAGGAGCACAGATACGCAGTATTTT. Translation: CASSRGWSRSTDTQYF.

The V call is TRBV7-9, the J call TRBJ2-7; D possibly corresponds to TRBD1 (5 bases). V lost 1 base to trimming and J lost 6 bases, with 7 bases between them. In germline, CDR1 is SEHNR, CDR2 FQNEAQ (reference sequence). CDR3 length: 12 amino acids. The DNA for the CDR3 is TGTGCCAGCAGCTTAGTGGACACCGAGCAGTACTTC. Encoded protein: CASSLVDTEQYF. Full variable domain (remainder filled in from reference TRBV7-9 and TRBJ2-7): DTGVSQNPRHKITKRGQNVTFRCDPISEHNRLYWYRQTLGQGPEFLTYFQNEAQLEKSRLLSDRFSAERPKGSFSTLEIQRTEQGDSAMYLCASSLVDTEQYFGPGTRLTVT.

The chain uses TRBV6-1 and TRBJ1-3, with D possibly matching TRBD1 (5 bases). V was trimmed by 6 bases and J by 4 bases, leaving 10 bases between them. The CDR3 totals 13 residues. Germline assignment: CDR1 MNHNS and CDR2 SASEGT. The CDR3 nucleotides are TGTGCCAGCAGCACAGGTTTCGGAAACACCATATATTTT. This encodes CASSTGFGNTIYF.

This chain links TRBV21-1 with TRBJ2-5; the D segment call TRBD2 is taken from the table without a DNA check. TRBV21-1 constitutes a pseudogene. CDR3 length: 15 residues. The CDR3 here is CASSKVSSYQETQYF. CDR3 in DNA: TGTGCCAGCAGCAAAGTATCGTCCTACCAAGAGACCCAGTACTTC.

The chain uses TRBV6-5 and TRBJ2-3; maybe TRBD2 (5 bases). This CDR3 contains 15 residues. V lost 0 bases, J lost 0 bases, and 7 bases lay in between. The germline V gene encodes CDR1 MNHEY and CDR2 SVGAGI. CDR3 region: CASSYSWTSTDTQYF. CDR3 nucleotides: TGTGCCAGCAGTTACTCCTGGACTAGCACAGATACGCAGTATTTT.

This clone was seen a single time. V and J are TRBV18 and TRBJ1-1; perhaps TRBD1 as D (5 bases). The CDR3 sequence is 14 residues long. Deletions cut 4 bases from V and 1 base from J, with 10 bases between. Germline V gene sequence: CDR1 KGHSH, CDR2 LQKENI. The CDR3 loop is CASSRQGRNTEAFF. The CDR3 nucleotides read TGTGCCAGCTCACGGCAGGGTCGGAACACTGAAGCTTTCTTT.

The CDR3 bases are TGTGCCAGCAGCGTAGTCTCCGGCGCAGGCACCGGGGAGCTGTTTTTT. This codes for CASSVVSGAGTGELFF. This sequence joins TRBV9 and TRBJ2-2; D gene unclear. This CDR3 has 16 residues. Germline values: CDR1 SGDLS, CDR2 YYNGEE. V lost 0 bases and J lost 4, with 13 bases in between. The whole variable domain, remainder taken from reference TRBV9 and TRBJ2-2, is DSGVTQTPKHLITATGQRVTLRCSPRSGDLSVYWYQQSLDQGLQFLIQYYNGEERAKGNILERFSAQQFPDLHSELNLSSLELGDSALYFCASSVVSGAGTGELFFGEGSRLTVL.

The chain uses TRBV9 and TRBJ1-2; TRBD1 agrees at 7 bases. The CDR3 loop spans 19 amino acids. J lost 4 bases, V lost 4 bases, and 22 bases had no gene match. Germline CDR1 reads SGDLS; CDR2 reads YYNGEE. CDR3 DNA sequence: TGTGCCAGCAGCACGAGCGACAGGGTCGGAGTGGGTGGATTCTATGGCTACACCTTC. Translation: CASSTSDRVGVGGFYGYTF. Full variable domain (remainder filled in from reference TRBV9 and TRBJ1-2): DSGVTQTPKHLITATGQRVTLRCSPRSGDLSVYWYQQSLDQGLQFLIQYYNGEERAKGNILERFSAQQFPDLHSELNLSSLELGDSALYFCASSTSDRVGVGGFYGYTFGSGTRLTVV.

The chain joins TRBV19 to TRBJ1-1; D is ambiguous. The CDR3 totals 14 residues. Germline CDR1 and CDR2: LNHDA and SQIVND (reference sequence). V was pared by 3 bases and J by 1 base, with 9 bases between. The CDR3 DNA sequence: TGTGCCAGTAGTATTCCGGGTCAGAACACTGAAGCTTTCTTT. As protein: CASSIPGQNTEAFF.

Concerning this clone: A junction end diverges from the germline sequence, so it may reflect a read error. The rearrangement joins TRBV7-2 to TRBJ2-5; 12 positions agree with TRBD2. This CDR3 has 14 amino acids. Germline V gives CDR1 SGHTA, CDR2 FQGNSA. The CDR3 protein is CASSLAGGPETQYF. CDR3 bases: TGTGCCAGCAGCCTAGCGGGGGGGCCGGAGACCCAGTACTTC.

This clone was counted once. The chain couples TRBV30 to TRBJ1-6, with 8 nucleotides matching TRBD1. Per the germline V gene, CDR1 is GTSNPN and CDR2 is SVGIG (reference sequence). The CDR3 is made up of 12 amino acids. Trimming took 8 bases from V and 10 from J; bases not matched to a gene: 7. The CDR3 loop reads CARGTGGSPLHF. CDR3 sequence (DNA): TGTGCCCGCGGGACAGGAGGATCACCCCTCCACTTT.

The chain is built from TRBV19 and TRBJ1-2; D ambiguous. Germline V gene lookup returns CDR1 LNHDA and CDR2 SQIVND (reference sequence). With 1 base removed from V and 6 bases from J, the gap between germline ends came to 3 bases. The CDR3 consists of 11 residues. CDR3 loop: CASSIADGYTF. CDR3 in DNA: TGTGCCAGTAGTATAGCCGATGGCTACACCTTC.

V is TRBV6-5 and J is TRBJ1-6; 8 bases line up with TRBD1. Germline CDR1 is MNHEY and CDR2 is SVGAGI. V lost 7 bases, J lost 9 bases, and 11 bases stayed unmatched. The CDR3 sequence is 15 residues long. In nucleotides, the CDR3 is TGTGCCAGCACCCAAGAGGCAGGGGGCATTTCACCCCTCCACTTT. Its protein product is CASTQEAGGISPLHF.

This rearrangement joins TRBV4-3 to TRBJ2-7; no definite D call. Germline V lookup: CDR1 LGHNA, CDR2 YSLEER. V shed 4 bases and J shed 2 bases, with 9 bases lying between them. The CDR3 has 13 amino acids. The CDR3 DNA reads as TGCGCCAGCAGCCTTAGTTCCACCTACGAGCAGTACTTC. This sequence encodes CASSLSSTYEQYF.

V is TRBV5-6 and J is TRBJ1-2; no definite D call. The CDR3 covers 11 residues. Trimming left V 4 bases short and J 8 bases short, with 9 bases between. Germline lookup yields CDR1 SGHDT and CDR2 YYEEEE. The CDR3 DNA sequence: TGTGCCAGCAGCCAGACAAGCGGCTACACCTTC. Encoded protein: CASSQTSGYTF.

This clone was observed a single time. CDR3 nucleotides: TGCGCCAGCAGCTTGGGCCGGACTAGCTCCTATAATTCACCCCTCCACTTT. Its translation is CASSLGRTSSYNSPLHF. The V and J genes are TRBV5-1 and TRBJ1-6; D remains unclear. V was pared by 0 bases and J by 0 bases, with 10 bases between. The germline gives CDR1 SGHRS, CDR2 YFSETQ. The CDR3 has 17 residues.

The chain recombines TRBV7-3 with TRBJ1-1; D unresolved. The germline V gene encodes CDR1 SGHTA and CDR2 FQGTGA. The CDR3 consists of 13 residues. V was pared by 5 bases and J by 1 base, with 8 bases between. DNA for the CDR3: TGTGCCAGCAGCCTGCGAAGGAACACTGAAGCTTTCTTT. It codes for CASSLRRNTEAFF.